The source of this TCR beta chain is a study of blood T cell repertoires in COVID-19. Study details: Sites in the United States, Italy and Spain provided acute and convalescent COVID-19 samples. PBMCs, B-cell-depleted T cells, or T cells provided the cDNA or gDNA that made up the material.

In the source study's methods: Amplification of reference gene primers was used by the study to estimate nucleated cell counts. Libraries were prepared by immunoSEQ multiplex PCR; TCRdb keeps only in-frame clonotypes and omits some of them. The D gene and trimming were derived from the DNA, and the V and J assignments and clone size from that table. The table includes about 85,000 clones, approximately 90% detected once. CDR1 is SGHRS, CDR2 YFSETQ, per germline. With V trimmed by 3 bases and J by 0 bases, 5 bases remained unmatched. The CDR3 spans 16 residues. V gene TRBV5-1 combines with J gene TRBJ2-2; 7 bases are shared with TRBD1. The TCR originated in a man between 60 and 75 years old with acute or convalescent COVID-19. The sequencing sample was made of peripheral blood. The CDR3 loop is CASSSQGYANTGELFF. The DNA of the CDR3 is TGCGCCAGCAGCTCACAGGGGTACGCGAACACCGGGGAGCTGTTTTTT.